The following is a T cell receptor beta chain sequence with its context. The antigen is unknown. This sample is drawn from a study of cytomegalovirus exposure and HLA in healthy donors. Study conclusions and caveats: DRB1 had the most TCR associations and HLA-C the fewest, a later analysis found, with rates varying by HLA locus.

The study ran its PCR with 60 Vbeta and 13 Jbeta primers. Sequencing was performed with immunoSEQ multiplex PCR; in TCRdb, only in-frame clones are kept and a portion is missing. The table lists 80,000 to 95,000 clones, roughly 80% of them singletons. The sequencing input was PBMCs. This receptor was identified in a middle-aged woman in good health and CMV-seropositive.

The CDR3 sequence is CASSSPGEQYF. Written as DNA, the CDR3 is TGTGCCAGCTCCTCTCCCGGGGAGCAGTACTTC. This chain uses TRBV18 with TRBJ2-7; D is uncertain. This CDR3 has 11 amino acids. V was clipped by 6 bases and J by 7 bases, with 10 bases between them. Germline CDR1 and CDR2: KGHSH and LQKENI. Variable domain in full (rest from reference TRBV18 and TRBJ2-7): NAGVMQNPRHLVRRRGQEARLRCSPMKGHSHVYWYRQLPEEGLKFMVYLQKENIIDESGMPKERFSAEFPKEGPSILRIQQVVRGDSAAYFCASSSPGEQYFGPGTRLTVT.